These 2 T cell receptor beta chains were sequenced from one sample in a study of T-cell memory formation after mild COVID-19. TCRdb reprocessed the 5' RACE reads via MiXCR and lists one record per CDR3 protein. Of 29,000 or so distinct CDR3 sequences listed, approximately 16% are singletons. The source material was PBMCs or a T cell subset sorted from them (not recorded which). Receptors originate from an adult who had mild COVID-19 (a few samples of this study predate the infection). Cell type and time point are not known.

This clonotype was seen at least ten times. The chain employs TRBV27 and TRBJ1-4; the D is unclear. Germline CDR1 is MNHEY and CDR2 is SMNVEV (reference sequence). The CDR3 is 14 residues long. Trimming pared 6 bases from V and 6 bases from J, leaving 14 bases between. The CDR3: CASSLYGPDEKLFF. DNA for the CDR3: TGTGCCAGCAGCCTCTACGGGCCCGATGAAAAACTGTTTTTT.

This chain connects TRBV4-3 to TRBJ1-2; TRBD1 might be the D (6 bases). CDR1 is LGHNA, CDR2 YSLEER, per germline. This CDR3 spans 15 amino acids. V shed 2 bases and J shed 8 bases, with 18 bases lying between them. CDR3 nucleotides: TGCGCCAGCAGCCAATTGGGAGGACAGCTGATGGGCTACACCTTC. It codes for CASSQLGGQLMGYTF.